The clone carrying this T cell receptor (beta chain) was seen only a few times. Using a J-beta primer mix together with a sample-barcoded 5' primer, a second PCR was run for roughly 6 to 12 cycles. No fewer than 3 million CDR3-containing paired-end reads came from each sample. One entry per CDR3 protein, called by TCRdb with MiXCR from the 5' RACE reads. The sample carries 1.5 million to 2 million distinct CDR3 sequences, around half recorded once. The data are from a study of blood T cells in healthy people across ages. This CDR3 comprises 14 residues. Per germline, CDR1 DFQATT and CDR2 SNEGSKA (reference sequence). Trimming cost V 3 bases and J 1 base, with 11 bases left between them.

The chain links TRBV20-1 to TRBJ2-3; D is perhaps TRBD1 (6 bases). Material for sequencing was blood. The receptor was isolated from a woman aged 40 to 50 in good health. This CDR3 is CSASRRQGTDTQYF. The CDR3 nucleotides are TGCAGTGCTAGCCGGAGACAGGGCACAGATACGCAGTATTTT.